This TCR beta chain came from a study of control samples from healthy donors and cancer patients. The germline V gene encodes CDR1 SGHRS and CDR2 YFSETQ. The CDR3 is made up of 15 amino acids. Germline trimming cut 5 bases from V and 12 bases from J; bases unmatched to any gene: 17. This clone was observed a handful of times. The data were produced by immunoSEQ multiplex PCR, yet TCRdb's version contains in-frame clones alone and is incomplete. The sample has 100,000 or so clones; 79% are singletons. The specimen sequenced was blood. This receptor was obtained from a woman under 40 in good health. The V and J genes are TRBV5-1 and TRBJ2-1, with 7 bases fitting TRBD1. DNA of the CDR3: TGCGCCAGCAGAGGTTCCGGGACAGCGGACCTGAGGCAGTTCTTC. Translating gives CASRGSGTADLRQFF.